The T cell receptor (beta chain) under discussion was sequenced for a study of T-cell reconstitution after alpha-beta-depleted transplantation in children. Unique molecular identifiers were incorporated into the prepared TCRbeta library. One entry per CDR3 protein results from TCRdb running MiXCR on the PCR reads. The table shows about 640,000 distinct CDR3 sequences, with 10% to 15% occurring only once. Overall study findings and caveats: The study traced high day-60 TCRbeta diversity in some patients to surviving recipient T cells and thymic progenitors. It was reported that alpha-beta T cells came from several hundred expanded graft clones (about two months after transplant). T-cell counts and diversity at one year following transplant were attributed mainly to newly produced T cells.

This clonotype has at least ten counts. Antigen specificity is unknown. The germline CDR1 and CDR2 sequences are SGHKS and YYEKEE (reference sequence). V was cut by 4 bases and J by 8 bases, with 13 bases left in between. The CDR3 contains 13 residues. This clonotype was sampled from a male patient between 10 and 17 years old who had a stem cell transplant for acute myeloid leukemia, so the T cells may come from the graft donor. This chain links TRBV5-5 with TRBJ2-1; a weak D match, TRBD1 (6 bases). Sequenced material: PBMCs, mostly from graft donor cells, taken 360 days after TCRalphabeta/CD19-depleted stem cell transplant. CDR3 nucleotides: TGTGCCAGCAGCCCCCAGGGGCTAGATGAGCAGTTCTTC. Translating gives CASSPQGLDEQFF.